A selection of T cell receptor beta chains follows, all from one sample in a study of shared clonotypes between healthy human individuals. TCRdb keeps only in-frame clones here, not all; method: immunoSEQ multiplex PCR. This sample has approximately 1,000,000 clones, with around 78% found just once. Material for sequencing was memory CD4+ T cells from PBMCs. The receptors here all came from a man aged 18 to 30 in good health. Some clones in this sample may be carry-over from other donors' samples. Both conserved end residues are part of each CDR3. The D gene is left open where the match is weak. Rows may omit the clone size; those that give it use once, few, many or a size class.

TRBV27	TRBD2	NA	TRBJ2-3	18	CASSLLGLAGGVADTQYF	TGTGCCAGCAGTTTATTAGGACTAGCGGGAGGGGTGGCAGATACGCAGTATTTT
TRBV19	NA	few	TRBJ2-2	13	CASSPQQAGELFF	TGTGCCAGTAGTCCCCAACAGGCCGGGGAGCTGTTTTTT
TRBV5-1	TRBD2	NA	TRBJ2-7	15	CASSSGTSGFYEQYF	TGCGCCAGCAGCTCCGGGACTAGCGGATTCTACGAGCAGTACTTC
TRBV19	NA	once	TRBJ2-7	12	CASSADGYEQYF	TGTGCCAGTAGTGCGGACGGTTACGAGCAGTACTTC
TRBV27	NA	once	TRBJ2-7	13	CASSPRDIREQYF	TGTGCCAGCAGCCCCCGGGACATCAGGGAGCAGTACTTC
TRBV4-1	TRBD2	NA	TRBJ2-5	18	CASSPMGGTSGSGETQYF	TGCGCCAGCAGCCCCATGGGGGGGACTAGCGGGAGTGGGGAGACCCAGTACTTC
TRBV4-2	NA	NA	TRBJ1-2	15	CASSQTRSPRYGYTF	TGTGCCAGCAGCCAGACACGGTCACCCAGGTATGGCTACACCTTC
TRBV12-1	NA	once	TRBJ2-7	15	CASSPPSGRLYEQYF	TGTGCCAGCAGCCCCCCTAGCGGGAGGCTTTACGAGCAGTACTTC
TRBV18	TRBD2	NA	TRBJ2-7	16	CASSPRSGLAGYEQYF	TGTGCCAGCTCACCTCGATCGGGACTAGCGGGTTACGAGCAGTACTTC
TRBV7-2	TRBD1	NA	TRBJ2-7	13	CASSLGQGGEQYF	TGTGCCAGCAGCCTCGGACAGGGGGGGGAGCAGTACTTC
TRBV6-1	TRBD1	NA	TRBJ1-1	14	CASSVTGGETEAFF	TGTGCCAGCAGTGTGACAGGGGGGGAGACTGAAGCTTTCTTT
TRBV10-1	TRBD1	NA	TRBJ1-2	13	CASSRGQGGGYTF	TGCGCCAGCAGCAGAGGACAGGGTGGGGGCTACACCTTC
TRBV30	NA	NA	TRBJ2-5	14	CAWSTGVYQETQYF	TGTGCCTGGAGTACGGGGGTTTACCAAGAGACCCAGTACTTC
TRBV25-1	NA	NA	TRBJ1-5	15	CASSPGGTYYQPQHF	TGTGCCAGCAGCCCAGGCGGGACTTATTATCAGCCCCAGCATTTT
TRBV7-2	NA	NA	TRBJ2-5	16	CASSLAIGLALETQYF	TGTGCCAGCAGCTTAGCTATAGGGCTAGCGCTAGAGACCCAGTACTTC
TRBV28	NA	NA	TRBJ2-7	12	CASSIGLYEQYF	TGTGCCAGCAGCATAGGGCTCTACGAGCAGTACTTC
TRBV28	TRBD1	NA	TRBJ1-2	14	CASSLLGTGDGYTF	TGTGCCAGCAGTTTATTAGGGACAGGGGATGGCTACACCTTC
TRBV19	NA	few	TRBJ1-2	13	CATSSGWTYGYTF	TGTGCCACCTCATCCGGGTGGACCTATGGCTACACCTTC
TRBV30	NA	NA	TRBJ1-3	14	CAWSPQTSGNTIYF	TGTGCCTGGAGCCCTCAGACCTCTGGAAACACCATATATTTT
TRBV28	TRBD2	NA	TRBJ2-1	16	CASSLMTSGRGNEQFF	TGTGCCAGCAGTTTGATGACTAGCGGGAGGGGGAATGAGCAGTTCTTC
TRBV11-2	NA	NA	TRBJ2-1	13	CASSLDFDNEQFF	TGTGCCAGCAGCTTAGATTTCGACAATGAGCAGTTCTTC
TRBV7-2	NA	NA	TRBJ2-3	15	CASSFSAGSTDTQYF	TGTGCCAGCAGCTTTTCCGCGGGGAGCACAGATACGCAGTATTTT
TRBV10-2	NA	NA	TRBJ2-6	13	CASMRVGANVLTF	TGCGCCAGCATGAGGGTTGGGGCCAACGTCCTGACTTTC
TRBV5-1	TRBD1	NA	TRBJ2-2	14	CASSPDRVAGELFF	TGCGCCAGCAGCCCCGACAGGGTGGCCGGGGAGCTGTTTTTT
TRBV9	NA	NA	TRBJ2-7	16	CASSVGASAHAYEQYF	TGTGCCAGCAGCGTAGGCGCTAGCGCGCATGCCTACGAGCAGTACTTC
TRBV21-1	NA	NA	TRBJ2-6	18	CASSKERRGLTGANVLTF	TGTGCCAGCAGCAAAGAAAGGAGAGGGTTGACTGGGGCCAACGTCCTGACTTTC
TRBV5-4	TRBD2	NA	TRBJ2-2	15	CASTHSGGNTGELFF	TGTGCCAGCACCCATAGCGGGGGGAACACCGGGGAGCTGTTTTTT
TRBV28	TRBD1	NA	TRBJ1-5	16	CASRWTGSPGNQPQHF	TGTGCCAGCAGGTGGACAGGGAGTCCGGGCAATCAGCCCCAGCATTTT
TRBV6-7	NA	NA	TRBJ1-1	15	CASSYSGSQNTEAFF	TGTGCCAGCAGTTACTCGGGCAGCCAGAACACTGAAGCTTTCTTT
TRBV9	NA	NA	TRBJ2-1	16	CASSGPWGAPYNEQFF	TGTGCCAGCAGCGGACCGTGGGGGGCCCCCTACAATGAGCAGTTCTTC
TRBV5-4	NA	NA	TRBJ2-1	15	CASSQSLATNNEQFF	TGTGCCAGCAGCCAGAGCCTAGCGACGAACAATGAGCAGTTCTTC
TRBV28	TRBD2	NA	TRBJ2-3	19	CASSPAAFGREKRRDTQYF	TGTGCCAGCAGTCCCGCCGCTTTCGGGCGGGAGAAGCGGAGAGATACGCAGTATTTT
TRBV4-1	NA	once	TRBJ2-5	16	CASSQEWSGGSETQYF	TGCGCCAGCAGCCAAGAATGGTCTGGCGGGTCTGAGACCCAGTACTTC
TRBV28	NA	NA	TRBJ2-2	14	CASSETGPTGELFF	TGTGCCAGCAGTGAGACAGGACCTACCGGGGAGCTGTTTTTT
TRBV19	TRBD1	NA	TRBJ2-1	14	CASKPGQGYNEQFF	TGTGCCAGTAAGCCGGGACAGGGATACAATGAGCAGTTCTTC
TRBV30	NA	few	TRBJ1-1	13	CAWSLSRNTEAFF	TGTGCCTGGAGCTTGAGCCGGAACACTGAAGCTTTCTTT
TRBV4-2	NA	NA	TRBJ2-1	14	CASSQRSRVNEQFF	TGTGCCAGCAGCCAACGCTCGAGGGTCAATGAGCAGTTCTTC
TRBV28	NA	once	TRBJ1-2	13	CASIQGNNYGYTF	TGTGCCAGCATCCAGGGAAATAACTATGGCTACACCTTC
TRBV18	NA	once	TRBJ1-2	17	CASSPGGVDIREYGYTF	TGTGCCAGCTCACCAGGGGGCGTTGACATCCGAGAGTATGGCTACACCTTC
TRBV5-6	TRBD2	NA	TRBJ2-4	17	CASSLFQGRGAKNIQYF	TGTGCCAGCAGCTTGTTTCAAGGGCGGGGGGCCAAAAACATTCAGTACTTC
TRBV19	NA	NA	TRBJ2-5	14	CARLGPPGKETQYF	TGTGCCAGGCTTGGGCCCCCGGGTAAAGAGACCCAGTACTTC
TRBV4-3	TRBD2	NA	TRBJ2-3	19	CASSQDYRTSGRGSDTQYF	TGCGCCAGCAGCCAAGATTACCGGACTAGCGGGAGGGGATCAGATACGCAGTATTTT
TRBV5-1	NA	once	TRBJ1-4	16	CASSFAHREANEKLFF	TGCGCCAGCAGCTTTGCCCACAGGGAAGCTAATGAAAAACTGTTTTTT
TRBV29-1	NA	NA	TRBJ2-2	15	CSVLGSGVNTGELFF	TGCAGCGTTTTAGGGTCGGGGGTGAACACCGGGGAGCTGTTTTTT
TRBV20-1	TRBD2	once	TRBJ2-3	11	CSAGGTDTQYF	TGCAGTGCGGGGGGGACAGATACGCAGTATTTT
TRBV28	NA	NA	TRBJ2-7	15	CASSRNYRVGGEQYF	TGTGCCAGCAGCCGGAACTACAGGGTAGGCGGCGAGCAGTACTTC
TRBV18	TRBD1	few	TRBJ2-5	13	CASSRDRQETQYF	TGTGCCAGCTCACGGGACAGACAAGAGACCCAGTACTTC
TRBV27	NA	NA	TRBJ1-4	14	CASSLSHTNEKLFF	TGTGCCAGCAGTTTATCCCACACCAATGAAAAACTGTTTTTT
TRBV30	TRBD1	few	TRBJ1-2	15	CAWSYLTGGNYGYTF	TGTGCCTGGAGCTACCTGACAGGGGGAAACTATGGCTACACCTTC
TRBV28	NA	NA	TRBJ2-7	15	CASSSPAGGSYEQYF	TGTGCCAGCAGTTCCCCGGCAGGAGGCTCCTACGAGCAGTACTTC
TRBV11-2	NA	NA	TRBJ1-5	12	CASSPENQPQHF	TGTGCCAGCAGCCCGGAAAATCAGCCCCAGCATTTT
TRBV19	NA	NA	TRBJ1-2	15	CASSILRDLRRGYTF	TGTGCCAGTAGTATACTGCGGGACCTTCGACGAGGCTACACCTTC
TRBV6-6	NA	once	TRBJ1-1	14	CASSDRGGATEAFF	TGTGCCAGCAGTGACCGGGGGGGGGCCACTGAAGCTTTCTTT
TRBV2	NA	few	TRBJ1-5	14	CASRPRQSNQPQHF	TGTGCCAGCAGGCCGCGACAGAGCAATCAGCCCCAGCATTTT
TRBV5-1	TRBD2	NA	TRBJ2-7	13	CASSWGRDYEQYF	TGCGCCAGCAGCTGGGGGAGGGACTACGAGCAGTACTTC
TRBV29-1	NA	NA	TRBJ1-1	12	CSVPGENTEAFF	TGCAGCGTCCCCGGGGAGAACACTGAAGCTTTCTTT
TRBV2	NA	NA	TRBJ2-2	14	CASKWTEKTGELFF	TGTGCCAGCAAATGGACAGAGAAAACCGGGGAGCTGTTTTTT